A single T cell receptor (beta chain) is shown here with its context. The authors' processing: Reference gene primer amplification yielded estimated nucleated cell counts. Assay: immunoSEQ multiplex PCR; the TCRdb copy retains only in-frame clones and omits some. V, J and clone size reflect that table, while D and trimming were determined from the DNA. The sample yields 440,000 or so clones, over 75% seen once. This sample stems from a study of blood T cell repertoires in COVID-19. The sequencing sample was made of peripheral blood. The clonotype comes from a woman aged 35 to 49 with COVID-19, enrolled during active disease.

CDR3 in DNA: TGCGCCAGCAGCCTTCAACCGGGGGGCAGCTACGAGCAGTACTTC. Translated: CASSLQPGGSYEQYF. This chain connects TRBV4-3 to TRBJ2-7, with D possibly TRBD2 on 7 matching bases. Trimming took off 4 bases at V and 3 bases at J, with 16 bases between the two ends. This CDR3 region has 15 residues. Germline lookup yields CDR1 LGHNA and CDR2 YSLEER.